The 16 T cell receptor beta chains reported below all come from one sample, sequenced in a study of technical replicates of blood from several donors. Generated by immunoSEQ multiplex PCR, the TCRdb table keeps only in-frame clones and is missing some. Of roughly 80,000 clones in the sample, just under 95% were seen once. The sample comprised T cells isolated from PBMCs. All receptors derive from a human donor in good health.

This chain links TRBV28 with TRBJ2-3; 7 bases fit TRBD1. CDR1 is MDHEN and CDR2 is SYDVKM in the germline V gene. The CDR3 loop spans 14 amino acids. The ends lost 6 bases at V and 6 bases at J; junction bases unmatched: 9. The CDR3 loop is CASSRTGVWDTQYF. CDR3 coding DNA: TGTGCCAGCAGCCGCACAGGGGTTTGGGATACGCAGTATTTT. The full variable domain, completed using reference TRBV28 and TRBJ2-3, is DVKVTQSSRYLVKRTGEKVFLECVQDMDHENMFWYRQDPGLGLRLIYFSYDVKMKEKGDIPEGYSVSREKKERFSLILESASTNQTSMYLCASSRTGVWDTQYFGPGTRLTVL.

The CDR3 region is CASSLVLASGTYEQYF. The DNA for the CDR3 is TGTGCCAGCAGCTTAGTCCTGGCTAGCGGGACCTACGAGCAGTACTTC. This sequence joins TRBV7-9 and TRBJ2-7; TRBD2 matches 9 bases. This CDR3 has 16 amino acids. The trim removed 1 base at V and 2 bases at J, leaving 6 bases unmatched. Germline lookup yields CDR1 SEHNR and CDR2 FQNEAQ (reference sequence).

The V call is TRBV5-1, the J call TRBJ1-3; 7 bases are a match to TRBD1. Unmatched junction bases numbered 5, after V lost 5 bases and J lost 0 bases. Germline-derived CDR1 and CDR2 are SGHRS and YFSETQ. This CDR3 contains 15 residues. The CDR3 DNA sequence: TGCGCCAGCAGGACAGGGCCCTACTCTGGAAACACCATATATTTT. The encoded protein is CASRTGPYSGNTIYF.

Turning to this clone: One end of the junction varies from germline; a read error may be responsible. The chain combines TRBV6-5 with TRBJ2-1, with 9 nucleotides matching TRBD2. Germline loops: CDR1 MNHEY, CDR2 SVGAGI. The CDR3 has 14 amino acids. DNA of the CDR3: TGTGCCAGCACCTTCAGCGGGGGGTACAGTGAGCAGTTCTTC. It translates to CASTFSGGYSEQFF.

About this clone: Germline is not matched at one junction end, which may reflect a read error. The CDR3 sequence: CAWSGLGRGNPEAFF. CDR3 sequence (DNA): TGTGCCTGGAGTGGATTGGGTCGAGGGAACCCTGAAGCTTTCTTT. This chain uses TRBV30 with TRBJ1-1; no clear D gene. The CDR3 totals 15 residues. Germline V lookup: CDR1 GTSNPN, CDR2 SVGIG (reference sequence).

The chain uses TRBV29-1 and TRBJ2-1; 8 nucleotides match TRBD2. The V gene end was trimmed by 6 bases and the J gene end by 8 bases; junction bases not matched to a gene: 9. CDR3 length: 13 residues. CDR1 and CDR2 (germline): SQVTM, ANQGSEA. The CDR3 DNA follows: TGCAGCGTAGTTCCCGGGACTAGTCATGAGCAGTTCTTC. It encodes CSVVPGTSHEQFF.

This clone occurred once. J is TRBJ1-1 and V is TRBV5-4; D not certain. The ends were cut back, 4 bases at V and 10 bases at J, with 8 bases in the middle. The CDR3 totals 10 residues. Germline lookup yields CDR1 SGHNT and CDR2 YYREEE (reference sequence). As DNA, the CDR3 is TGTGCCAGCAGCGGGCCCCCAGCTTTCTTT. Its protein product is CASSGPPAFF.

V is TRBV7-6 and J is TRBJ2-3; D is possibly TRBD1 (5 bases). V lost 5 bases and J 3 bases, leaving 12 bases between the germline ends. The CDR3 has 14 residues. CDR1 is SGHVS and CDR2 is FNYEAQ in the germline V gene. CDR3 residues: CASSPRTYTDTQYF. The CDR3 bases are TGTGCCAGCAGCCCCCGGACATATACAGATACGCAGTATTTT.

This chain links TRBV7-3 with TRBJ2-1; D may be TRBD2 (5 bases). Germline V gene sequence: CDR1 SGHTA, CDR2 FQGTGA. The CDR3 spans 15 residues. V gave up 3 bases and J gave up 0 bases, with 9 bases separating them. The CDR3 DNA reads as TGTGCCAGCAGCTTGTCGGGGAGCTCCTACAATGAGCAGTTCTTC. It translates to CASSLSGSSYNEQFF. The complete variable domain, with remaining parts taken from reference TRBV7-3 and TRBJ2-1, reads GAGVSQTPSNKVTEKGKYVELRCDPISGHTALYWYRQSLGQGPEFLIYFQGTGAADDSGLPNDRFFAVRPEGSVSTLKIQRTERGDSAVYLCASSLSGSSYNEQFFGPGTRLTVL.

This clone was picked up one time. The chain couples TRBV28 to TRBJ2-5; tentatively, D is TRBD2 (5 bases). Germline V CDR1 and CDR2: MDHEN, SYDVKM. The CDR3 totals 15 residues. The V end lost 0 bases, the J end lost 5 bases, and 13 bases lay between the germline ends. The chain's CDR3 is CASSLWPARGETQYF. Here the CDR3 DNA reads TGTGCCAGCAGTTTATGGCCCGCCCGGGGTGAGACCCAGTACTTC.

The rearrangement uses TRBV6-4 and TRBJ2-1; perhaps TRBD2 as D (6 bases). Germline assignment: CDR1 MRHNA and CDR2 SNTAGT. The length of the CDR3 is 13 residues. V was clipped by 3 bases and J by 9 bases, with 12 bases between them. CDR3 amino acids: CASSERRGAEQFF. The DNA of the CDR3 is TGTGCCAGCAGTGAACGGAGGGGAGCTGAGCAGTTCTTC.

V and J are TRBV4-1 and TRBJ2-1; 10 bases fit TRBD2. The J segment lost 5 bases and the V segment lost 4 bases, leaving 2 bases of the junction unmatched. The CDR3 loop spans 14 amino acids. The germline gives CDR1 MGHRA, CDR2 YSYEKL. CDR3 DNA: TGCGCCAGCAGCCTACTAGCGGGGAACAATGAGCAGTTCTTC. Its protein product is CASSLLAGNNEQFF.

CDR3 nucleotides: TGTGCCAGCAGCTTAGGGGGACTACCCACCTACGAGCAGTACTTC. Encoded protein: CASSLGGLPTYEQYF. The V gene is TRBV7-2, the J gene TRBJ2-7, with TRBD2 identical over 7 bases. CDR3 length: 15 amino acids. The J segment lost 2 bases and the V segment lost 1 base, leaving 5 bases of the junction unmatched. The V gene's germline CDR1 is SGHTA and CDR2 FQGNSA.

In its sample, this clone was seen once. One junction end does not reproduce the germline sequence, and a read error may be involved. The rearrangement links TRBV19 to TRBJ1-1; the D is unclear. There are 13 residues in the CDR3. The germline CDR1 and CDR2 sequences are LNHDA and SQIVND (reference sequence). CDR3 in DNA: TGTGCCAGCAGTAACGGGAGGAACACTGAAGCTTTCTTT. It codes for CASSNGRNTEAFF.

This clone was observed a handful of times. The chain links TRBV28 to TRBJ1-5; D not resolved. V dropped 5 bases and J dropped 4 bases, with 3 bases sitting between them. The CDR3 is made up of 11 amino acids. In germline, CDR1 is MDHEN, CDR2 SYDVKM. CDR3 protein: CASSLNQPQHF. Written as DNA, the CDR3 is TGTGCCAGCAGTCTGAATCAGCCCCAGCATTTT.

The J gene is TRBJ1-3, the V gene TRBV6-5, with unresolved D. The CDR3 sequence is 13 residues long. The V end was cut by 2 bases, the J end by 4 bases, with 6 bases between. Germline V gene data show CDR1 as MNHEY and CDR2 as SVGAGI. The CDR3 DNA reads TGTGCCAGCAGTTACCCGGAGGGAAACACCATATATTTT. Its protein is CASSYPEGNTIYF.